The clone carrying this TCR beta chain was observed at least ten times. The antigen is not known. The data belong to a study of regulatory T cells in long-lasting Graves disease. Study-level points and caveats: Favored gene segments in persistent disease were TRBV28, TRBJ1-2 and TRBJ2-5. Relative to newly diagnosed Graves' patients, persistent ones had lower TCR diversity.

Time point specified: newly diagnosed GD, antithyroid drugs for less than 3 months. The TCR library was made from RNA that had been extracted from PBMCs in TRIzol. CDR1 and CDR2 (germline): SGHTA, FQGNSA. J was trimmed by 2 bases and V by 4 bases; bases with no gene match: 4. This CDR3 has 14 residues. Sequencing libraries for TCR beta were prepared with iRepertoire HTBI primers and Arm-PCR of CDR3 regions. From the multiplex PCR reads, TCRdb called clonotypes with MiXCR, one entry per CDR3 protein. Of 400,000 to 500,000 distinct CDR3 sequences in the sample, 15% to 20% are singletons; the top ten hold roughly 10%. These data were also filed under a second study, of T cells in Graves' hyperthyroidism and ophthalmopathy.

The material sequenced was peripheral blood mononuclear cells (PBMCs), taken at new diagnosis, from a patient treated with antithyroid drugs. This chain joins TRBV7-2 and TRBJ2-7, with TRBD2 identical over 8 bases. The sequence came from a woman between 25 and 40 years old with Graves disease. This chain's CDR3 is CASSSRAGAYEQYF. The CDR3 DNA is TGTGCCAGCAGCTCCAGAGCGGGAGCCTACGAGCAGTACTTC.